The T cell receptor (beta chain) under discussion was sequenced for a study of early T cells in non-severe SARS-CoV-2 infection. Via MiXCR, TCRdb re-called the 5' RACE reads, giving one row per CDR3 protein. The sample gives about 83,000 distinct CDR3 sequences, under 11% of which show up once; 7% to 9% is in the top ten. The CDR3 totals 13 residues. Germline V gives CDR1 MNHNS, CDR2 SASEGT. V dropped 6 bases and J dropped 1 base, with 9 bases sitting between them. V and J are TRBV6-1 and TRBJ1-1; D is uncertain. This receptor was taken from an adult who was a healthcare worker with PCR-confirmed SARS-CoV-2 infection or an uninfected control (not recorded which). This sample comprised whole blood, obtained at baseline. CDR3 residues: CASSFMGNTEAFF. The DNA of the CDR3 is TGTGCCAGCAGCTTTATGGGGAACACTGAAGCTTTCTTT.